Detailed here is one TCR beta chain. Which antigen it targets is not known. Inclusive of the bounding cysteine and phenylalanine, the CDR3 is 16 residues long. Here the CDR3 DNA is all that survives: 48 bases in frame from base 1. V and J lose 2 bases and 2 bases, and a span of 12 bases separates them. The germline V gene supplies CDR1 SNHLY and CDR2 FYNNEI. This sample is part of a study of cytomegalovirus exposure and HLA in healthy donors (TCRdb year 2017). Notes on the research overall: An earlier analysis of approximately 640 of the donors reported about 250 Gb of sequence data and some 120 million unique TCR beta sequences from roughly 200 million T cells. Roughly 300 gigabases of sequencing data and some 85 million unique TCR sequences were included in an early release covering under 650 HLA-typed donors. Of the 350 to 400 genotyped donors, around 81% fell in the genetic ancestry cluster associated with self-reported Caucasian donors. The study was designed to test whether signatures of past pathogen exposure could be identified by cataloging public T cell receptors. Using immunosequencing, the study profiled T cell repertoires from around 670 subjects and related those repertoires to cytomegalovirus serostatus. A separate validation cohort of over 95 different subjects was used in addition to the 666-subject first cohort. The study combined high-throughput TCR immunosequencing, statistical association of individual TCRs with disease status, and machine learning to predict cytomegalovirus infection status. A later analysis re-analyzed previously published TCR beta repertoires from about 600 donors and added high-resolution HLA genotyping to study TCR occurrence patterns. Rather than using new phenotypic data, the later analysis identified candidate immune exposures from TCR beta sequences and from how often those sequences occurred across donors. An earlier analysis of 450 to 750 of the donors used high-throughput TCR beta sequencing to judge whether each TCR beta V gene segment behaved as functional or pseudogenic. Donor age, sex, ethnicity and CMV serostatus were compiled alongside the repertoire data. Genome-wide SNP genotypes for about 60% of the roughly 670 donors were used in a later genetic analysis, which treated that subset as a discovery cohort. Every repertoire in the discovery cohort had been generated on one and the same sequencing platform. HLA typing covered class I and class II loci at four-digit resolution. Typing coverage varied by locus: roughly 629-630 donors for A, B, C, DRB1 and DQB1; some 520 for DQA1; more than 600 for DPA1; 450 to 480 for DPB1. A handful of DR-DQ haplotypes were handled as single units for association and clustering because linkage in the cohort was strong. On average, approximately 250,000 unique TCR beta nucleotide sequences were sequenced per donor among several hundred genotyped donors of the cohort, with roughly 20% of those sequences being non-productive.

Points the paper makes about the study in general: A later analysis associated 16,951 TCR beta sequences with specific HLA alleles at a false discovery rate of 0.05. Broadly in line with IMGT annotations, most TCR beta V segments showed up in productive rearrangements about 87% or about 30% of the time in an earlier analysis of 587 of the donors. The classifier was reported to diagnose cytomegalovirus status with high specificity and sensitivity in both the original and validation cohorts. In a later analysis, HLA-associated TCR beta chains were found to be more clonally expanded and to have lower generation probabilities than equally common non-associated chains. The presence/absence analyses assumed that sequencing depth was roughly uniform across donors, and that assumption may not be true. When HLA alleles, especially DR and DQ, strongly co-occurred, TCR associations were difficult to assign to individual alleles. A cluster of highly shared sequence variants was judged likely to represent a technical artifact of the sequencing pipeline. A later analysis found that most CMV-associated TCR beta chains appeared HLA-restricted, with HLA associations seemingly driven largely by CMV exposure. This cohort had only TCR beta chains sequenced, and the lack of alpha or paired-chain data limited which features could be detected. A further reported finding was that TCR beta sequences accurately predicted the HLA-A and HLA-B alleles for most subjects in the first cohort. Seventeen rarely observed V segments, including chromosome 9 orphons, were excluded from the earlier analysis of some 590 of the donors because counts were too low. In a later analysis, TCR association rates were found to vary across HLA loci, with the most associated TCRs seen for DRB1 alleles and the fewest for HLA-C alleles. Compared with the 666-donor mean, donors in an Asian-associated ancestry cluster had fewer N-insertions in productive TCRs, according to a later genetic analysis. Across donors, most TCR sequences were observed very rarely, whereas some public TCRs were present in many individuals. According to the authors, the approach could potentially be generalized to other disease states and immunological phenotypes. Immune exposure information for the cohort was limited to CMV serostatus. In vitro tests confirmed that a few of the cytomegalovirus-associated TCR beta chains recognize cytomegalovirus antigens. Correlated functional status among segregating V segments might be attributable to linkage disequilibrium, but an unknown experimental factor could not be ruled out. V-gene and J-gene trimming of TCR beta chains was associated with a missense DCLRE1C variant in a later genetic analysis, and the association was replicated in an independent cohort. Several of the top co-occurrence clusters appeared to be linked to parvovirus B19, influenza, CMV and Epstein-Barr virus, according to a later analysis. The study gave a list of about 170 TCR beta chains associated with cytomegalovirus. Because HLA typing was missing for some donors at each locus, association tests included only the typed subset. Some IMGT-functional V segments, including TRBV6-2 and TRBV6-3, could not be distinguished by the 87-base-pair reads and were therefore excluded.

The receptor library was made with the immunoSEQ multiplex PCR assay. For the multiplex PCR, a mixture combining 60 forward primers for TCR Vbeta segments and 13 reverse primers for TCR Jbeta segments was used. The CDR3 region of rearranged TCR beta genes was amplified from genomic DNA with a multiplex PCR assay. The amplified TCR beta libraries were sequenced on the Illumina HiSeq System as 87-base-pair reads. Processing in the source paper ran as follows. In a later analysis, roughly 80 million unique TCR beta chains were counted across the approximately 640 repertoires, and about 10 million of these chains were shared by at least two donors. To remove PCR and sequencing errors, raw reads were error-corrected and collapsed into unique sequences using a nearest-neighbor algorithm that merged closely related sequences. CDR3 sequences were aligned to IMGT reference sequences to assign V, D and J gene segments. For a sequence to be retained, at least a six-nucleotide match to both a V gene segment and a J gene segment was required. A rearrangement was called productive if the CDR3 had no stop codons and remained in frame with V and J, and every other rearrangement was called non-productive. Following IMGT convention, CDR3 was defined as the stretch from the second conserved V-encoded cysteine up to the conserved J-encoded phenylalanine. The earlier analysis of roughly 590 of the donors excluded sequences that lacked an unambiguous match to a single V gene segment. An earlier analysis of approximately 590 of the donors called V segments functional above 56.7% productive rearrangements and segregating when the between-donor standard deviation exceeded 5%. To diagnose cytomegalovirus status from the catalog of TCR beta chain sequences, a statistical classification framework was built. V and J gene assignment, in a later analysis, came from comparing TCR nucleotide sequences with IMGT/GENE-DB human TR gene sequences. A later analysis assigned CDR3 sequences and most-parsimonious VDJ recombination scenarios with the TCRdist pipeline. In a later analysis, each TCR beta chain was defined by its CDR3 amino acid sequence together with its V-gene family, and reads without a unique V-gene family were excluded. As a way to deal with suspected cross-contamination and a sequencing artifact, a later analysis dropped approximately 570 nucleotide sequences that were highly shared and had low generation probability. A later analysis calculated a clonal expansion index for each public chain from normalized within-repertoire ranks of inferred template counts. Generation probabilities in a later analysis came from a VDJ recombination model fitted to out-of-frame rearrangements, and those results were checked against IGoR. In a later analysis, TCR-TCR, TCR-HLA and TCR-CMV co-occurrence was scored with hypergeometric tests, and a repertoire-size bias correction was applied to TCR pairs. A later analysis estimated false discovery rates by permuting HLA or CMV assignments 20 times. In a later analysis, co-occurring TCRs were grouped with DBSCAN, and TCRdist sequence similarity was added when clustering was performed within HLA-allele-positive subsets. Co-occurrence clustering excluded repertoires with fewer than 30,000 or more than 120,000 public chains, plus five with anomalous nucleotide sharing. TCRdb limited this immuneACCESS table to in-frame rearrangements with V and J called. A share of clones is missing; checked studies link under half to unresolved V genes, and the rest is unexplained. The D gene and trimming were derived from the DNA, and the V and J assignments and clone size from that table. The sample table includes about 210,000 clones. The ten largest clones add up to less than 1% of the sample.

The cohort was made up of 666 healthy bone marrow donors. All cohort members were sampled while nominally healthy, although unrecorded immune exposures were likely present. The donor tested CMV seropositive and was one of the 289 seropositive cohort members. Each donor provided a peripheral blood sample, and peripheral blood mononuclear cells were used for TCR beta sequencing. Genomic DNA extraction from the blood cell samples was performed with the Qiagen DNeasy Blood Extraction Kit. The receptor chain draws on TRBV2 and TRBJ2-2; TRBD2 could be the D gene, as 5 bases match. This receptor was taken from a woman aged 25 to 45 in good health and CMV-seropositive. The sequenced sample consisted of PBMCs. The nucleotide sequence is TGTGCCAGCAGTGAATTTGGGAGTAGAAACACCGGGGAGCTGTTTTTT. Its protein product is CASSEFGSRNTGELFF.